This entry is about one T cell receptor (beta chain). Clones were sequenced by immunoSEQ multiplex PCR, and TCRdb holds only the in-frame ones, with some missing. Among around 4,800 clones, 86% were seen once, and the ten largest hold around 4%. The data derive from a study of chemoradiotherapy in HPV16-positive cancers. The CDR3 covers 15 residues. Germline V gene sequence: CDR1 LGHNA, CDR2 YSLEER. The germline V and J ends were trimmed by 0 bases and 4 bases, with 11 bases remaining between them. Sample: tumor tissue, taken from a patient who underwent chemoradiotherapy. This receptor was obtained from a human donor with HPV-associated anogenital cancer. The genes are TRBV4-3 and TRBJ2-3; a weak D match, TRBD2 (7 bases). This CDR3 reads CASSQDGGGADTQYF. The CDR3 coding sequence is TGCGCCAGCAGCCAAGATGGGGGGGGCGCAGATACGCAGTATTTT.